These 6 T cell receptor beta chains were sequenced from one sample in a study of T cell responses to AZD1222 COVID-19 vaccine. Measured with immunoSEQ multiplex PCR; TCRdb has only the in-frame clones, and not every one. The sample lists some 150,000 clones, 70% to 90% seen once, with around 8% in the top ten. The sequences come from peripheral blood, collected on day 0 of AZD1222 vaccination. These receptor sequences come from an adult in good health.

The genes are TRBV2 and TRBJ2-3, with D possibly TRBD1 on 6 matching bases. Trimming removed 11 bases at V and 2 bases at J, with 20 bases between. The CDR3 runs 15 residues. Germline V gene data show CDR1 as SNHLY and CDR2 as FYNNEI. The CDR3 DNA reads TGTGCCGGGAAAGGGGACACCCGCCTCACAGATACGCAGTATTTT. Protein product: CAGKGDTRLTDTQYF.

The genes are TRBV27 and TRBJ1-4, with D tentatively TRBD1 (5 bases). V shed 5 bases and J shed 7 bases, with 20 bases lying between them. The CDR3 spans 16 residues. Germline V CDR1 and CDR2: MNHEY, SMNVEV (reference sequence). In nucleotides, the CDR3 is TGTGCCAGCAGTATCACGGGGACCTTTCGAGGTGAAAAACTGTTTTTT. Its protein product is CASSITGTFRGEKLFF.

The chain carries TRBV19 and TRBJ2-7; D could derive from TRBD1 or TRBD2 (5 bases each). CDR1 LNHDA and CDR2 SQIVND come from the germline V gene (reference sequence). Between the trimmed V and J ends, which lost 3 bases and 2 bases, there was a span of 14 bases. This CDR3 region has 15 residues. CDR3 in DNA: TGTGCCAGTAGTATCAGGGCCGGGACCCCCTACGAGCAGTACTTC. Translating it yields CASSIRAGTPYEQYF.

The genes are TRBV5-6 and TRBJ1-4; 10 bases are a match to TRBD1. The CDR3 spans 16 residues. V trimming: 5 bases; J trimming: 11 bases; junction bases outside the gene matches: 15. Germline V lookup: CDR1 SGHDT, CDR2 YYEEEE. The CDR3 is CASRWAGGQGSGKLFF. The CDR3 DNA reads TGTGCCAGCAGATGGGCCGGGGGACAGGGGAGCGGGAAACTGTTTTTT.

V is TRBV29-1 and J is TRBJ1-1, with D unresolved. The CDR3 runs to 12 residues. The ends were cut back, 6 bases at V and 0 bases at J, with 8 bases in the middle. Germline V gene sequence: CDR1 SQVTM, CDR2 ANQGSEA. The CDR3 region has the DNA TGCAGCGTCCTGGATATGAACACTGAAGCTTTCTTT. Translating gives CSVLDMNTEAFF.

In the case of this clone: The junction and the germline gene differ at one end; a read error may be behind it. The chain recombines TRBV13 with TRBJ2-7; 7 nucleotides agree with TRBD1. Germline V gives CDR1 PRHDT, CDR2 FYEKMQ (reference sequence). The CDR3 runs to 16 residues. This CDR3 reads CASSLAGDRVSNEQYF. In DNA, the CDR3 is TGTGCCAGCAGCTTAGCCGGAGACAGGGTCTCCAACGAGCAGTACTTC.